Many counts were recorded for the clone carrying this T cell receptor beta chain. The target antigen is unknown. Trimming removed 7 bases from V and 4 bases from J; junction bases left unmatched: 13. Germline V lookup: CDR1 SGHTA, CDR2 FQGNSA. There are 16 residues in the CDR3. TCRB transcripts that were expressed got sequenced, as all of the isolated RNA had been reverse transcribed. About 3.57 million reads, on average, came from each naive, central memory and regulatory T cell sample. Here immunoSEQ multiplex PCR was the method, and the copy in TCRdb shows in-frame clones only, minus some. This sample has about 250,000 clones, with 13% to 15% found just once. The source of the sample is a study of beta chain features in type 1 diabetes. Whole-study results and caveats: Researchers caution that PCR might favor shorter templates, equally among patients and controls. A pattern of fewer insertions and more deletions at VDJ junctions was seen in type 1 diabetes patients. In cDNA sequencing, cells with high TCR expression could be over-represented.

The gene calls are TRBV7-2 and TRBJ2-1; 7 bases line up with TRBD2. The TCR originated in a woman in her forties in good health. The specimen was naive CD4+ T cells from blood. The CDR3 loop reads CASTPQGAGRYNEQFF. For the CDR3, the DNA is TGTGCCAGCACCCCTCAGGGAGCGGGGAGATACAATGAGCAGTTCTTC.